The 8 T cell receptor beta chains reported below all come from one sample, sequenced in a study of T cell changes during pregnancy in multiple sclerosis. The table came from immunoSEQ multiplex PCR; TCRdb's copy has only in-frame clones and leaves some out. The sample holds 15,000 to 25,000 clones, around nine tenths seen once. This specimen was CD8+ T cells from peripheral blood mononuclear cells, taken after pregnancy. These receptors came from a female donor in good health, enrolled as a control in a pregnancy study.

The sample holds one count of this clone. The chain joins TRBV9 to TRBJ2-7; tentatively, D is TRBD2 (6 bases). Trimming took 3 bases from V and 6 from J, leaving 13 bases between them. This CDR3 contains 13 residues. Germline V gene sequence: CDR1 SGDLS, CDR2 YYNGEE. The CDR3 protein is CASSGGVASEQYF. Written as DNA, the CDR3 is TGTGCCAGCAGCGGGGGGGTCGCGAGCGAGCAGTACTTC.

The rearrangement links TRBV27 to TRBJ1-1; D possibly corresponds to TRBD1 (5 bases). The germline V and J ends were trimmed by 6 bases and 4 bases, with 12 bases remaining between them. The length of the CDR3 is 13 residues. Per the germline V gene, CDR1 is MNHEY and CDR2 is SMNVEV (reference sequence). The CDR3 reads CASSQGRLTEAFF. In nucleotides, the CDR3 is TGTGCCAGCAGCCAGGGAAGACTCACTGAAGCTTTCTTT.

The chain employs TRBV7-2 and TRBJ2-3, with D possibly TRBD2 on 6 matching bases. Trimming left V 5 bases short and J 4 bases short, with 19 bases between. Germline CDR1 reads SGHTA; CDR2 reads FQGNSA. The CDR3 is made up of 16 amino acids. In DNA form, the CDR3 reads TGTGCCAGCAGCCTCAGAGGCGGGGTGTCGGCAGATACGCAGTATTTT. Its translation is CASSLRGGVSADTQYF.

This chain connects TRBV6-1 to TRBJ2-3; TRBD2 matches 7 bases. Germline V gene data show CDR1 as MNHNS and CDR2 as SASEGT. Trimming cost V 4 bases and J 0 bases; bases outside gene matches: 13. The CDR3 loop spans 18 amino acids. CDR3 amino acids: CASSGQIASGTSTDTQYF. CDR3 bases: TGTGCCAGCAGTGGCCAAATTGCTAGCGGCACTAGCACAGATACGCAGTATTTT.

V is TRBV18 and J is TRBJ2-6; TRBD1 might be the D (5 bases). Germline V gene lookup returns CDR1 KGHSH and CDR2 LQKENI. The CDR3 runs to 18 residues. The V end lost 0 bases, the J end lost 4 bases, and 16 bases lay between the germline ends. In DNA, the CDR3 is TGTGCCAGCTCACCACCGAGACAGAATACATTGGGGGCCAACGTCCTGACTTTC. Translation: CASSPPRQNTLGANVLTF.

This CDR3 is CASSGQGARNEQFF. The CDR3, as DNA: TGTGCCAGCAGCGGACAGGGGGCGAGGAATGAGCAGTTCTTC. J is TRBJ2-1 and V is TRBV27; 11 nucleotides agree with TRBD1. The CDR3 is made up of 14 amino acids. The V and J ends lost 6 bases and 7 bases, in that order; junction bases with no gene match: 5. Germline V gene sequence: CDR1 MNHEY, CDR2 SMNVEV (reference sequence).

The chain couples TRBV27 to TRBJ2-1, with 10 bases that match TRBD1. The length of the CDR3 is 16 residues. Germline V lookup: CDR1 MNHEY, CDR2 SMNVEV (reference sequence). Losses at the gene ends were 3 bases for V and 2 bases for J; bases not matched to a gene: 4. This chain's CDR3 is CASSFLTGGPYNEQFF. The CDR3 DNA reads TGTGCCAGCAGTTTCCTGACAGGGGGCCCCTACAATGAGCAGTTCTTC.

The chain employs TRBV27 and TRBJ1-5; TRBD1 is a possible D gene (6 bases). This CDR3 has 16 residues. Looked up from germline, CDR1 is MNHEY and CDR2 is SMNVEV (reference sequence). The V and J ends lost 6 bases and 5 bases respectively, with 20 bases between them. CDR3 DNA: TGTGCCAGCAGACTAGCTGGGGGGGCACCCTATCAGCCCCAGCATTTT. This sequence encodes CASRLAGGAPYQPQHF.